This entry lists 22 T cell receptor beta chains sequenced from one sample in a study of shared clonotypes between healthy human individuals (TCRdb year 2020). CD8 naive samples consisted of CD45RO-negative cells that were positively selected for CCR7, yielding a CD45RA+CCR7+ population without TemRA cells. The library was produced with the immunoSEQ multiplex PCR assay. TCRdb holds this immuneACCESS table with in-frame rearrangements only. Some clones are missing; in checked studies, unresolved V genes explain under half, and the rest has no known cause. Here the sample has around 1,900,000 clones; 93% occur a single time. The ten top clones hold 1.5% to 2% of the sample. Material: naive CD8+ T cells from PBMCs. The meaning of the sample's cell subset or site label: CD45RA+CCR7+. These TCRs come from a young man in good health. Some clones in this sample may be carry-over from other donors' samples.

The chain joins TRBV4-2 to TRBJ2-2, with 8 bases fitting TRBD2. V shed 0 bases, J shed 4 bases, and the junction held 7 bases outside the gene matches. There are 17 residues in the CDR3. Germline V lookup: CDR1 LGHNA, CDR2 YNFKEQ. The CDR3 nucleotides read TGTGCCAGCAGCCAAGACCTCGCGGGAGGAATCACCGGGGAGCTGTTTTTT. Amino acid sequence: CASSQDLAGGITGELFF.

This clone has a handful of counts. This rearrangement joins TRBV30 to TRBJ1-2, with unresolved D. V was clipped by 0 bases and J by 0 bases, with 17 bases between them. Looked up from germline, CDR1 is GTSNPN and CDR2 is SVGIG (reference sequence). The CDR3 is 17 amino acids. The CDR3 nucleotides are TGTGCCTGGAGTGTACTTCTGCACCCTGGGGCTAACTATGGCTACACCTTC. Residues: CAWSVLLHPGANYGYTF. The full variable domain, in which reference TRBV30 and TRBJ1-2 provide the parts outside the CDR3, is SQTIHQWPATLVQPVGSPLSLECTVEGTSNPNLYWYRQAAGRGLQLLFYSVGIGQISSEVPQNLSASRPQDRQFILSSKKLLLSDSGFYLCAWSVLLHPGANYGYTFGSGTRLTVV.

The CDR3 sequence: CASSSETGDTEAFF. The CDR3 DNA sequence: TGTGCCAGCAGCTCGGAAACAGGGGACACTGAAGCTTTCTTT. J is TRBJ1-1 and V is TRBV11-1, with 7 bases aligning to TRBD1. Germline lookup yields CDR1 SGHAT and CDR2 FQDESV (reference sequence). V lost 4 bases to trimming and J lost 3 bases; unmatched junction nucleotides: 5. The CDR3 has 14 amino acids. Together with reference TRBV11-1 and TRBJ1-1, the CDR3 gives the full variable domain: EAEVAQSPRYKITEKSQAVAFWCDPISGHATLYWYRQILGQGPELLVQFQDESVVDDSQLPKDRFSAERLKGVDSTLKIQPAELGDSAMYLCASSSETGDTEAFFGQGTRLTVV.

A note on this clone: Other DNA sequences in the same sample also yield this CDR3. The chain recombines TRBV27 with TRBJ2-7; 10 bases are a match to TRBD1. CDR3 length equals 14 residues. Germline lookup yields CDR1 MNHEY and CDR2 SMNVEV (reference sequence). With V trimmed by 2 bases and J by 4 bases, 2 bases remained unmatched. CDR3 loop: CASSLRGQGYEQYF. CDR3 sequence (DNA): TGTGCCAGCAGTTTAAGGGGACAGGGGTACGAGCAGTACTTC.

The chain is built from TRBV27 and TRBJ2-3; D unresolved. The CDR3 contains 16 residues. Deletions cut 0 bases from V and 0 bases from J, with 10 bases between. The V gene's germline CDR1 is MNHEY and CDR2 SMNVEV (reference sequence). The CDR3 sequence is CASSLSTGYSTDTQYF. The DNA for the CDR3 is TGTGCCAGCAGTTTATCGACCGGATATAGCACAGATACGCAGTATTTT.

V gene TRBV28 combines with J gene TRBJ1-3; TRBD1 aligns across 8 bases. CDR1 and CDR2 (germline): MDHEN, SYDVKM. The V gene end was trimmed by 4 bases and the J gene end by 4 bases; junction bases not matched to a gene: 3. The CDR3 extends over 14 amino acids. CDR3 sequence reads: CASSSDREGNTIYF. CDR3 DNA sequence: TGTGCCAGCAGTTCGGACAGGGAAGGAAACACCATATATTTT. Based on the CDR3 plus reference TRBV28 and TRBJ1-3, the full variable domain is DVKVTQSSRYLVKRTGEKVFLECVQDMDHENMFWYRQDPGLGLRLIYFSYDVKMKEKGDIPEGYSVSREKKERFSLILESASTNQTSMYLCASSSDREGNTIYFGEGSWLTVV.

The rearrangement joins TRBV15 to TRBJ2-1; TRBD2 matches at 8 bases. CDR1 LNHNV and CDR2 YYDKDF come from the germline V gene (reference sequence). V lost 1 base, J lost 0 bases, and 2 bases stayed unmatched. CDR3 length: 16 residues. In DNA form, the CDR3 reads TGTGCCACCAGCAGAGGCGGGGGGAGCTCCTACAATGAGCAGTTCTTC. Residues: CATSRGGGSSYNEQFF.

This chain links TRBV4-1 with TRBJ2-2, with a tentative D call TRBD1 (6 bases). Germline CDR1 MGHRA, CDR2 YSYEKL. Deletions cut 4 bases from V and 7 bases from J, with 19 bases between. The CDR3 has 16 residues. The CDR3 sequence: CASSRTQGRGGGELFF. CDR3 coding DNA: TGCGCCAGCAGCCGGACCCAGGGTAGAGGGGGCGGGGAGCTGTTTTTT.

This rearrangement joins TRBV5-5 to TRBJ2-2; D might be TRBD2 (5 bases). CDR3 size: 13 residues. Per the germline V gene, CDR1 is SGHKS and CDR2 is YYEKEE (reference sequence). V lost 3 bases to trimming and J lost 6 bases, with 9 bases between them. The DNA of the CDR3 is TGTGCCAGCAGCTCTCGAGGGCCCGGGGAGCTGTTTTTT. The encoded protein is CASSSRGPGELFF.

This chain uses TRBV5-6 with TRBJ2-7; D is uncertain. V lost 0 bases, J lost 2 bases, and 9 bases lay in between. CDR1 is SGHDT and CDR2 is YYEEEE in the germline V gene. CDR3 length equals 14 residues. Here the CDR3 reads CASSLEQNPYEQYF. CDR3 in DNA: TGTGCCAGCAGCTTGGAACAGAACCCCTACGAGCAGTACTTC.

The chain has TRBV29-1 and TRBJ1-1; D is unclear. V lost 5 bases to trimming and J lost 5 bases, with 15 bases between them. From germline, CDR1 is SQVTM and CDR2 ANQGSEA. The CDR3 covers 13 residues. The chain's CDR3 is CSVSVGPRTEAFF. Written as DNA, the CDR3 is TGCAGCGTTTCGGTCGGGCCGAGGACTGAAGCTTTCTTT. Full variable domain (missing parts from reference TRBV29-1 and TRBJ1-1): SAVISQKPSRDICQRGTSLTIQCQVDSQVTMMFWYRQQPGQSLTLIATANQGSEATYESGFVIDKFPISRPNLTFSTLTVSNMSPEDSSIYLCSVSVGPRTEAFFGQGTRLTVV.

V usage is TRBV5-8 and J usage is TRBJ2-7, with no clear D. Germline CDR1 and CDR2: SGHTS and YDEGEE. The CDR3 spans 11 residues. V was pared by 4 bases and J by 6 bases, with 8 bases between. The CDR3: CASSPGREQYF. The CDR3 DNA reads TGTGCCAGCAGCCCCGGGCGCGAGCAGTACTTC. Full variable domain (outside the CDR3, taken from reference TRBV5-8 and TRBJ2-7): EAGVTQSPTHLIKTRGQQATLRCSPISGHTSVYWYQQALGLGLQFLLWYDEGEERNRGNFPPRFSGRQFPNYSSELNVNALELEDSALYLCASSPGREQYFGPGTRLTVT.

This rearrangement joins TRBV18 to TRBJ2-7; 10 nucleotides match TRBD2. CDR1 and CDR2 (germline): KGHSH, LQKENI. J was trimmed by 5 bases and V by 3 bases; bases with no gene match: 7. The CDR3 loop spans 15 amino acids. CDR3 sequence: CASSPVTSGKNEQYF. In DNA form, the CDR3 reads TGTGCCAGCTCACCGGTTACTAGCGGGAAAAACGAGCAGTACTTC.

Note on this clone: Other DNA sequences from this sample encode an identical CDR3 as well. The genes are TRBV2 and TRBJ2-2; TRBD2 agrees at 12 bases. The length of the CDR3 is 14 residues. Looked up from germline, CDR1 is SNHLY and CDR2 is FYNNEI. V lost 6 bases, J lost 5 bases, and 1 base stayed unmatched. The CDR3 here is CASRGTSGTGELFF. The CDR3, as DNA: TGTGCCAGCAGAGGGACTAGCGGGACCGGGGAGCTGTTTTTT.

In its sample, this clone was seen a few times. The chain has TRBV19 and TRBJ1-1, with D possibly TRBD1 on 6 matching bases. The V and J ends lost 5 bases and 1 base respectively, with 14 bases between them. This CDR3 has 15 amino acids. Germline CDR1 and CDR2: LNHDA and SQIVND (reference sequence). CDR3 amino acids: CASSAWGHPNTEAFF. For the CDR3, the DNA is TGTGCCAGTAGTGCCTGGGGACACCCGAACACTGAAGCTTTCTTT. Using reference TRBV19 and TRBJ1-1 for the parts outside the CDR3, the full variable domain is DGGITQSPKYLFRKEGQNVTLSCEQNLNHDAMYWYRQDPGQGLRLIYYSQIVNDFQKGDIAEGYSVSREKKESFPLTVTSAQKNPTAFYLCASSAWGHPNTEAFFGQGTRLTVV.

The CDR3 nucleotides read TGTGCCAGCAGCTTTAGCGGGAGCTGGGCAGATACGCAGTATTTT. Translating gives CASSFSGSWADTQYF. This chain connects TRBV11-2 to TRBJ2-3, with TRBD2 identical over 9 bases. V lost 3 bases and J lost 4; bases outside the gene matches: 5. The CDR3 totals 15 residues. Germline V lookup: CDR1 SGHAT, CDR2 FQNNGV.

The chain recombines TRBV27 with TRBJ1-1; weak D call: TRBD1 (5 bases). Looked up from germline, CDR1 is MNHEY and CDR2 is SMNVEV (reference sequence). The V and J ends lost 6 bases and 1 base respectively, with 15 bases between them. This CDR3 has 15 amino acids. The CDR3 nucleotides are TGTGCCAGCAGCCTTCATCCAAGGGGGAACACTGAAGCTTTCTTT. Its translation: CASSLHPRGNTEAFF.

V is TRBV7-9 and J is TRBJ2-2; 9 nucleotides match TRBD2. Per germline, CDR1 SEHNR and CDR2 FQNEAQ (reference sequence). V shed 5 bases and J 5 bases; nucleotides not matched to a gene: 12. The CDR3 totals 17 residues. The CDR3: CASSPTQGLARTGELFF. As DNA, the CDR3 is TGTGCCAGCAGCCCCACCCAGGGACTAGCAAGAACCGGGGAGCTGTTTTTT. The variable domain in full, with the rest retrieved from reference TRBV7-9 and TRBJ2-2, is DTGVSQNPRHKITKRGQNVTFRCDPISEHNRLYWYRQTLGQGPEFLTYFQNEAQLEKSRLLSDRFSAERPKGSFSTLEIQRTEQGDSAMYLCASSPTQGLARTGELFFGEGSRLTVL.

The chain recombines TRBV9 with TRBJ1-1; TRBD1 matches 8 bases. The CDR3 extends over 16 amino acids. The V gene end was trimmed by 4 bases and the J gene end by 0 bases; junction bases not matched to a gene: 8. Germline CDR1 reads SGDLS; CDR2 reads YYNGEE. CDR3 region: CASSSGQGIMNTEAFF. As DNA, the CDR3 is TGTGCCAGCAGCTCCGGACAGGGAATAATGAACACTGAAGCTTTCTTT.

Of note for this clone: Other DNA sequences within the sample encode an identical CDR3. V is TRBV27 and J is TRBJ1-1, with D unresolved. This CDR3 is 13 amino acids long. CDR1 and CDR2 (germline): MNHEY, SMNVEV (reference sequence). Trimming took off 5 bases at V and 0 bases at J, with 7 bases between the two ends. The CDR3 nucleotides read TGTGCCAGCAGTCTCAAGCTGAACACTGAAGCTTTCTTT. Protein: CASSLKLNTEAFF.

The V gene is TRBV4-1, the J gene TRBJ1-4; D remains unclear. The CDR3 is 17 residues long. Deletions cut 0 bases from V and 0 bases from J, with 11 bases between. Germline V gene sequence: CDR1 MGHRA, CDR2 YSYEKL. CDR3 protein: CASSQDRLLATNEKLFF. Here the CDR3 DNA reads TGCGCCAGCAGCCAAGATCGGCTTCTTGCAACTAATGAAAAACTGTTTTTT.

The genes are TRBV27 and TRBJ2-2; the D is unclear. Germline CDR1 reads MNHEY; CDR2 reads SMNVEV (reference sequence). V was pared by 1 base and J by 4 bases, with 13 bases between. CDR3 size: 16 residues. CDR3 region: CASSLFEGRGTGELFF. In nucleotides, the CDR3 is TGTGCCAGCAGTTTATTCGAAGGCCGTGGCACCGGGGAGCTGTTTTTT.